This T cell receptor (beta chain) was identified during a study of T cells in Graves' hyperthyroidism and ophthalmopathy (dated by TCRdb to between 2017 and 2020). With regard to the full study: To identify distinguishing TCR V-J signatures, a discovery cohort of 90 to 100 patients was used, comprising 43 with Graves' ophthalmopathy and under 60 with stable Graves' hyperthyroidism. Whether ophthalmopathy could be predicted prospectively was tested in an independent validation cohort made up of under 20 hyperthyroidism patients plus 17 patients who later progressed to ophthalmopathy. The 100 or so discovery patients were divided at random into training and test sets in a 7:3 ratio. After sampling, hyperthyroidism patients received methimazole starting at 30 mg daily, and ophthalmopathy patients received high-dose intravenous methylprednisolone. In more than 5 Graves' hyperthyroidism patients, the study also compared T-cell repertoires from thyroid tissue with T-cell repertoires from blood. TCR Vbeta CDR3 sequencing of some 140 peripheral blood samples (over 40 ophthalmopathy, about 75 hyperthyroidism and approximately 17 progressor patients) is reported in the paper. Beyond this particular receptor, the publication reports: In validation, progression to ophthalmopathy was predicted by the model with 70.59% sensitivity and just over 72% specificity, a median of about 6 months before onset. Sample size was not statistically predetermined, and investigators were not blinded to group allocation. Blood samples also contained most of the expanded thyroid clonotypes (frequency above 0.001), which suggests that blood repertoires may reflect thyroid immune responses. In cross-validation, a model built on a 13 V-J signature told ophthalmopathy apart from stable hyperthyroidism with about 90% sensitivity and 81% to 82% specificity, and in testing the same model reached 80%/75%.

The CDR3 runs 14 amino acids, cysteine and phenylalanine included. Only the CDR3 portion is preserved as DNA: 42 bases, with reading frame beginning at the first base. Germline trimming amounts to 8 bases on V and 3 bases on J, with 12 as the count of junction bases outside the gene matches. The germline V gene encodes CDR1 SQVTM and CDR2 ANQGSEA. Regarding this clonotype: Its specific antigen is unknown. Qualities for individual bases were not recorded, and no much larger clone is one base off.

The study excluded patients with uncontrolled infections, other autoimmune diseases, pregnancy or lactation. Clinical symptoms, serum thyroxine and TRAb, thyroid ultrasound, and orbital computed tomography formed the basis for the diagnoses. Total RNA was extracted with Trizol reagent, and quality was checked on an Agilent 2100 Bioanalyzer. TCR beta CDR3 regions were amplified from RNA transcripts. The first round of RT-PCR for the TCR CDR3 was performed with the HTBI primer set and the Qiagen OneStep RT-PCR kit. Libraries were constructed in a second round of multiplex PCR, after which size selection and purification were carried out. Sequencing of the libraries was done on an Illumina HiSeq2000 using paired-end 100 bp reads. As for how the authors treated the data: SOAPnuke was used to process the raw data, removing reads that contained adapters or uncalled bases, had a mean Phred below 15, or lacked an exact match to the constant primer or identifier. COPE v1.2.5 was used to merge high-quality paired reads, and clonotypes were defined as unique nucleotide sequences. MiTCR v1.1 was used to align clonotypes to the IMGT TRBV, TRBD and TRBJ reference segments. Analysis was restricted to V-J combinations with a frequency above 0.0001, which covered 99% to 99.2% of repertoires. A TCS score was defined as the ratio between F50 (clonal expansion) and ExV (chaos), using BLOSUM62-based TCRdist between CDR3 peptides within each V-J. Welch's t-statistics and random forest reduced 450 to 600 V-J features to roughly 13, which were used in a naive Bayes classifier (R e1071). Thyroid-blood repertoire similarity was quantified with the Morisita-Horn index. TCRdb reprocessing: public reads trimmed at Q25 with fastp, clones called with MiXCR, in-frame beta chains kept. Rows are unified per CDR3 protein, each entry keeping the most common DNA and genes. The V and J calls here are based on TCRdb, not the publication. This sample comprises about 640,000 distinct CDR3 sequences, about 45% of them detected only once. The ten biggest clones cover approximately 6.8% of the sample.

This clonotype was obtained from an adult man with Graves' disease, either hyperthyroidism or ophthalmopathy (not recorded which). The chain joins TRBV29-1 to TRBJ2-7; 8 of the junction bases match TRBD1. The source material was peripheral blood or thyroid tissue (not recorded which). The sequence in DNA is TGCAGCTCCAGCCCTACAGGGGGAGGCTACGAGCAGTACTTC. The translation is CSSSPTGGGYEQYF.